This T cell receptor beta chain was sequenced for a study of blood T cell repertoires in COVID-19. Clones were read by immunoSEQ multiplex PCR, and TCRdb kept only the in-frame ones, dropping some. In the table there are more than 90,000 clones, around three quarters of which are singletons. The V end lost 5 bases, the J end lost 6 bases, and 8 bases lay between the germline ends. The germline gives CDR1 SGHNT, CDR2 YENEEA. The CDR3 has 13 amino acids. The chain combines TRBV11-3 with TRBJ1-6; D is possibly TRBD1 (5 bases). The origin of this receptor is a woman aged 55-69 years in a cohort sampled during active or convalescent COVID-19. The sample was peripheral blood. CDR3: CASSTGSNSPLHF. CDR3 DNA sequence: TGTGCCAGCAGCACAGGTTCTAATTCACCCCTCCACTTT.